This T cell receptor (beta chain) was documented in a study of blood T cell repertoires in COVID-19 (TCRdb year 2020). As for the study more broadly: Samples covering the acute and convalescent phases of COVID-19 were provided by collaborators in the United States, Italy and Spain. The prospective study material was composed of cDNA or gDNA derived from T cells, B-cell-depleted T cells, or PBMCs. Deeply sampled blood TCRbeta repertoires from subjects exposed to, actively infected with, or recovered from COVID-19 were included in the dataset. The repertoires were released in a freely available public database intended as a resource for research on the immune response to SARS-CoV-2. Samples came from the ongoing ImmuneRACE study (first 160 participants) plus 1,254 subjects from 6 global collaborators. The sample metadata nearly always contained a de-identified subject ID, COVID-19 status, age in years and sex. Where available, HLA class I and class II types were obtained from metadata supplied by the sample provider rather than from assay-based typing. Broader findings and caveats from the paper: The amount of clinical and demographic metadata varied by source and participant and was provided uncurated.

The germline V gene provides CDR1 SGHTA and CDR2 FQGTGA. The CDR3 contains 16 residues, cysteine and phenylalanine counted. Just CDR3 DNA is preserved here, 48 bases in frame from base 1. V has 5 bases trimmed and J has 5 bases trimmed; junction bases matching no gene number 13. TCRbeta CDR3 regions were amplified from genomic DNA by means of the immunoSEQ Assay, a bias-controlled multiplex PCR. As for the original processing: Nucleated cell counts per sample were estimated from amplification of reference gene primers within the assay. Sequence reads were collapsed and filtered to measure the absolute abundance of every unique TCRbeta CDR3 rearrangement. For each sample, productive Simpson clonality was calculated by taking the square root of Simpson's diversity index across productive rearrangements. Held by TCRdb, this immuneACCESS table contains in-frame sequences only and omits some clones. Under half of the omission traces to an unresolved V gene where checked; the cause of the rest is unknown. That table supplies the V and J calls and clone size; D and trimming were determined from the DNA. The sample has approximately 240,000 clones on record, about 80% of them singletons. The top ten clonotypes cover approximately 2.9% of the sample.

Details on this clone: The antigen it recognizes is unknown. No clone much larger than this one lies a single base away; base qualities are absent.

Another Seattle source contributed samples from volunteer blood donors who had recovered from COVID-19. Each collaborating institution followed its own protocols to collect whole blood in K2EDTA tubes. Collaborator samples were shipped for TCRbeta analysis as frozen whole blood, isolated PBMCs, or DNA extracted from either sample type. The specimen was peripheral blood. This sequence uses TRBV7-3 and TRBJ2-7, with 9 bases matching TRBD2. The source of this sequence is a woman younger than 45 who had recovered from COVID-19. The CDR3 is CASSLNSGSPFHEQYF. In nucleotides, the sequence is TGTGCCAGCAGCCTTAATAGCGGGAGCCCTTTTCACGAGCAGTACTTC.